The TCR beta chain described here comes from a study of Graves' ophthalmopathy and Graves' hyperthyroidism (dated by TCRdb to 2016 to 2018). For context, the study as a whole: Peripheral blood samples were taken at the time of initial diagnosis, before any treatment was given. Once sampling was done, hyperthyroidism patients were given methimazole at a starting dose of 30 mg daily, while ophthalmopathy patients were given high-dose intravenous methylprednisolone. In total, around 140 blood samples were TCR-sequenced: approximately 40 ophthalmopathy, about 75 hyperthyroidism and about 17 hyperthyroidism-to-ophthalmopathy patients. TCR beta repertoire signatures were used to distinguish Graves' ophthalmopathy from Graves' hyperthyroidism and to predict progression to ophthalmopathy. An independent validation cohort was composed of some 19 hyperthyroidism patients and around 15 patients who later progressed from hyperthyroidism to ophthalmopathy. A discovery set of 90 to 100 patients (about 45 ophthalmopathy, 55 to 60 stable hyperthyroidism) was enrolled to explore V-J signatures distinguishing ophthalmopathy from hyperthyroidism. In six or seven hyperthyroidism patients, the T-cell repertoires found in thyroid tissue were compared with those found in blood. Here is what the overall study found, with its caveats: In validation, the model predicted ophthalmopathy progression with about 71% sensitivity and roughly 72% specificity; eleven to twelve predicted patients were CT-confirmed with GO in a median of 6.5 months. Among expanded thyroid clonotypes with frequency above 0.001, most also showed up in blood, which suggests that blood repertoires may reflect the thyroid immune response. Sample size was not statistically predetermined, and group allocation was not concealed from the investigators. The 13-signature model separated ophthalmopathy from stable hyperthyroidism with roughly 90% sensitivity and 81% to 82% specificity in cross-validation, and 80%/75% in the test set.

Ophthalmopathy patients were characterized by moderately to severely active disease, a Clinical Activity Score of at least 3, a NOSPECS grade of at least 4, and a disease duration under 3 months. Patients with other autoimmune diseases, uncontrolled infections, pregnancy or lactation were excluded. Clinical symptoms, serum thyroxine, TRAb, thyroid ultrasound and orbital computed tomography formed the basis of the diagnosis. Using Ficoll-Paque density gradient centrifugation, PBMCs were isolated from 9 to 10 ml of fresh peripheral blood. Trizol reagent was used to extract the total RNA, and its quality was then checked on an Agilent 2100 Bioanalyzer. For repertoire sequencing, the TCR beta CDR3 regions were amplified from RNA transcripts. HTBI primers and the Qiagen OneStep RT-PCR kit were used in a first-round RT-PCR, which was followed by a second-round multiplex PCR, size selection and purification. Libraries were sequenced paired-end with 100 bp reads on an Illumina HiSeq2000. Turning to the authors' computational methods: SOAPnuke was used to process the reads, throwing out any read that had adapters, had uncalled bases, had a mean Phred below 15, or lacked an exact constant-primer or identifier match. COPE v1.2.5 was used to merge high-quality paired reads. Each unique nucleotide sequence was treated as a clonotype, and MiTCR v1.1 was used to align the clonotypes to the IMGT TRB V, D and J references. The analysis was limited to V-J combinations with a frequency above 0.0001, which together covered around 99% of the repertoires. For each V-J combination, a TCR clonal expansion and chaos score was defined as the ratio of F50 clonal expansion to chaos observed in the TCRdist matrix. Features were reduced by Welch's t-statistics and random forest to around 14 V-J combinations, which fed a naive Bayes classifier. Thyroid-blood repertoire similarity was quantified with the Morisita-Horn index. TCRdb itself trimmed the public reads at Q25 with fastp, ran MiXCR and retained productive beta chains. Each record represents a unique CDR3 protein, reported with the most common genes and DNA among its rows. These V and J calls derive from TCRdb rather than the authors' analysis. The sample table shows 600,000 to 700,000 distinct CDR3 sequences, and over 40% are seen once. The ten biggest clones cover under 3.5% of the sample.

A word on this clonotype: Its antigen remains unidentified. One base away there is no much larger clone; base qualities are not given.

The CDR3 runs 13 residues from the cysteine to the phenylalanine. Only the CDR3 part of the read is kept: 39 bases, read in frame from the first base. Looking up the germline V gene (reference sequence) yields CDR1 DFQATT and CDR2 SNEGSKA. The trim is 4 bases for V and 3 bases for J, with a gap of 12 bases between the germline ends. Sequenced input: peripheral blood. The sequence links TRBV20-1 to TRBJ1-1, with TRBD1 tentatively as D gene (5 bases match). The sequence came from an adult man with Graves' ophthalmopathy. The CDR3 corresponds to CSAKNIRDTEAFF. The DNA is TGCAGTGCTAAGAATATCAGGGACACTGAAGCTTTCTTT.